This T cell receptor beta chain stems from a study of cytomegalovirus exposure and HLA in healthy donors. General study findings and limits: When a later analysis compared HLA-associated TCR beta chains with equally common others, the HLA-associated chains turned out to be more clonally expanded and to have lower generation probabilities.

Use of 60 Vbeta and 13 Jbeta primers characterized the PCR. Produced via immunoSEQ multiplex PCR; TCRdb's table is partial and in-frame only. The repertoire includes some 130,000 clones, 60% to 80% of them detected once, and roughly 1.5% sits in the top ten. With respect to this clone: The target antigen is unknown.

J gave up 0 bases and V 3 bases, and 12 bases lay outside the gene matches. In germline, CDR1 is SGDLS, CDR2 YYNGEE. This CDR3 contains 19 residues. This rearrangement joins TRBV9 to TRBJ2-6; the match to TRBD1 covers 7 bases. This receptor was identified in a female donor in good health and CMV-seronegative. The sequencing input was PBMCs. In DNA, the CDR3 is TGTGCCAGCAGCGACCCCGGGACAGCTTTTGACTCTGGGGCCAACGTCCTGACTTTC. Amino acids: CASSDPGTAFDSGANVLTF.